A selection of T cell receptor beta chains follows, all from one sample in a study of beta chain features in type 1 diabetes. Assay used: immunoSEQ multiplex PCR; TCRdb lists only in-frame clones, some missing. The sample records about 150,000 clones, 8% to 13% being singletons. Input material: naive CD4+ T cells from blood. The source of these receptors is a man younger than 35 in good health. CDR3s include the opening cysteine and the closing phenylalanine or tryptophan. A D gene is named only where the DNA matches it firmly. Only part of the rows carry a size: once, few, many, or a class if the clone is expanded.

>.|.|TRBJ2-3|TRBV21-1
TGTGCCAGCAGCAAAGCGTCCTGCGCCAGGGACACAGATACGCAGTATTTT
CASSKASCARDTDTQYF
>.|few|TRBJ1-1|TRBV7-2
TGTGCCAGCAGCCACGGACACAGTAACACTGAAGCTTTCTTT
CASSHGHSNTEAFF
>TRBD2|many|TRBJ2-1|TRBV30
TGTGCCTGGAGCAAACTAGCGGGGGATAACAATGAGCAGTTCTTC
CAWSKLAGDNNEQFF
>.|many|TRBJ1-5|TRBV4-1
TGCGCCAGCAGCCCCAGAACAGGGTCACCCCAGCATTTT
CASSPRTGSPQHF
>TRBD1|few|TRBJ2-1|TRBV2
TGTGCCAGCAGTGTTCAGGGGGCATGGAATGAGCAGTTCTTC
CASSVQGAWNEQFF
>.|.|TRBJ1-1|TRBV7-2
TGTGCCAGCAGTCAGGGGCGGACGGTGAACACTGAAGCTTTCTTT
CASSQGRTVNTEAFF
>TRBD1|.|TRBJ2-7|TRBV7-9
TGTGCCAGCAGCTCATCCGACAGGGCAGGGCACGAGCAGTACTTC
CASSSSDRAGHEQYF
>.|few|TRBJ2-3|TRBV19
TGTGCCAGTAGTATTGGGGGCCCTAGCACAGATACGCAGTATTTT
CASSIGGPSTDTQYF
>.|.|TRBJ1-6|TRBV28
TGTGCCAGCAGTTTACGTCAGGGAGGTCCACCCCTCCACTTT
CASSLRQGGPPLHF
>TRBD1|few|TRBJ2-7|TRBV5-1
TGCGCCAGCAGCGACCCGACAGGGGTCGAGCAGTACTTC
CASSDPTGVEQYF
>TRBD1|.|TRBJ2-4|TRBV7-9
TGTGCCAGCAGTTACCTACAGGGGTCGATTGCATACTTC
CASSYLQGSIAYF
>.|.|TRBJ1-4|TRBV6-4
TGTGCCAGCAGTGACGGCCTCAATGAAAAACTGTTTTTT
CASSDGLNEKLFF
>.|few|TRBJ1-5|TRBV5-4
TGTGCCAGCAGCGTTAATAGCAATCAGCCCCAGCATTTT
CASSVNSNQPQHF
>TRBD1|few|TRBJ2-7|TRBV18
TGTGCCAGCTCAACGGGACAGGGGGACGAGCAGTACTTC
CASSTGQGDEQYF
>TRBD2|.|TRBJ2-3|TRBV7-6
TGTGCCAGCAGCTTAGGGGCTAGCGGGGGAGGGTCAGATACGCAGTATTTT
CASSLGASGGGSDTQYF
>.|.|TRBJ1-2|TRBV7-2
TGTGCCAGCAGCCTCAGCGGGCAGTTTGGGTATGGCTACACCTTC
CASSLSGQFGYGYTF
>.|.|TRBJ2-7|TRBV7-2
TGTGCCAGCAGCCCAGGGGACCCCGCCTACGAGCAGTACTTC
CASSPGDPAYEQYF
>TRBD1|many|TRBJ1-1|TRBV30
TGTGCCTGGAGTCCAGGGGGCACTGAAGCTTTCTTT
CAWSPGGTEAFF
>.|few|TRBJ2-5|TRBV6-1
TGTGCCAGCAGTGATGTGACACCTCCAAAGACCCAGTACTTC
CASSDVTPPKTQYF
>.|.|TRBJ2-1|TRBV7-8
TGTGCCAGCAGCTTAGGTTGGGCGGGACACAATGAGCAGTTCTTC
CASSLGWAGHNEQFF
>TRBD1|.|TRBJ1-1|TRBV18
TGTGCCAGCTCACCTGTGACAGGGTGGGACACTGAAGCTTTCTTT
CASSPVTGWDTEAFF
>.|.|TRBJ2-6|TRBV5-6
TGTGCCAGCAGCTTGGAGAGCTCTGGGGCCAACGTCCTGACTTTC
CASSLESSGANVLTF